The TCR beta chain described here comes from a study of CD8+CD57+ T cells in acquired aplastic anemia. At the level of the study: Yields of DNA that came from sorted CD4+ and CD8+ cells averaged around 3 ug.

General observations from the study: A significant difference in CD8+ Simpson's diversity between patients and controls was not found. Patients shared approximately 30 CD8+ CDR3 sequences with controls.

Germline V gene lookup returns CDR1 SGHRS and CDR2 YFSETQ. The CDR3 length is 16 residues. J gave up 1 base and V 4 bases, and 4 bases lay outside the gene matches. Genomic DNA templated the TCR beta VDJ and CDR3 profiling. MiXCR, run by TCRdb on the reads, gives a single entry per CDR3 protein. This sample has fewer than 150,000 distinct CDR3 sequences, with 48% found just once. This clonotype was observed at least ten times. Its target is not known. The V call is TRBV5-1, the J call TRBJ2-6; TRBD2 agrees at 8 bases. This receptor was taken from a human donor in good health, serving as a control. Source material: sorted CD4+, CD8+, or CD8+CD57+ T cells (not recorded which) from PBMCs. The CDR3 sequence is CASSLLAASGANVLTF. CDR3 nucleotide sequence: TGCGCCAGCAGCCTACTAGCGGCGTCTGGGGCCAACGTCCTGACTTTC.